These 21 T cell receptor beta chains were all obtained from the same sample, sequenced in a study of radiation and T cells in renal cell carcinoma. Generated by immunoSEQ multiplex PCR, the TCRdb table keeps only in-frame clones and is missing some. This sample yields approximately 140,000 clones, of which 88% are seen a single time; 4.1% belongs to the top ten. The time point is: baseline pretreatment blood. As to treatment: 15 Gy SBRT to primary tumor, nephrectomy 4 weeks later. The material sequenced was blood, taken from a patient whose treatment included radiotherapy and nephrectomy. The receptors come from a woman in her 70s with renal cell carcinoma.

This clone is a singleton in its sample. The genes are TRBV7-2 and TRBJ2-2; TRBD1 matches 8 bases. CDR3 length equals 15 residues. Germline trimming cut 5 bases from V and 3 bases from J; bases unmatched to any gene: 5. Germline V CDR1 and CDR2: SGHTA, FQGNSA. DNA of the CDR3: TGTGCCAGCAGCCCGACAGGGGCGGACACCGGGGAGCTGTTTTTT. Its protein product is CASSPTGADTGELFF.

Turning to this clone: One end of the junction does not line up with germline, which may come from a read error. V usage is TRBV19 and J usage is TRBJ1-1, with D unclear. The CDR3 has 14 residues. Germline values: CDR1 LNHDA, CDR2 SQIVND (reference sequence). CDR3: CASSIRTANAEAFF. CDR3 DNA: TGTGCCAGTAGTATCAGAACGGCGAACGCTGAAGCTTTCTTT.

The V gene is TRBV6-1, the J gene TRBJ2-7, with a possible D match to TRBD1 (6 bases). Germline assignment: CDR1 MNHNS and CDR2 SASEGT. This CDR3 has 15 residues. The V gene lost 7 bases and the J gene lost 3 bases, with 19 bases spanning the gap. The CDR3 here is CASKEEGTRIYEQYF. The CDR3 DNA reads TGTGCCAGCAAAGAAGAAGGGACAAGGATCTACGAGCAGTACTTC.

This clone was detected only once. The rearrangement joins TRBV7-2 to TRBJ2-7, with TRBD2 matching 9 bases. Germline values: CDR1 SGHTA, CDR2 FQGNSA. This CDR3 spans 17 amino acids. The junction had 7 bases not matched to a gene; V was cut back by 1 base and J by 0 bases. The CDR3 DNA is TGTGCCAGCAGCTTAGTTCTTAGCGGGGGTAGCTCCTACGAGCAGTACTTC. Protein: CASSLVLSGGSSYEQYF.

The chain uses TRBV5-4 and TRBJ2-3; 8 positions match TRBD2. The CDR3 contains 15 residues. Germline assignment: CDR1 SGHNT and CDR2 YYREEE (reference sequence). Trimming at V came to 2 bases and at J to 1 base, leaving 3 bases not matched to a gene. CDR3 nucleotide sequence: TGTGCCAGCAGCTTAGGAGCGGGGGGCACAGATACGCAGTATTTT. Translating it yields CASSLGAGGTDTQYF.

The rearrangement links TRBV27 to TRBJ2-1; D call uncertain. Trimming cost V 6 bases and J 0 bases, with 9 bases left between them. The CDR3 contains 14 residues. Germline CDR1 is MNHEY and CDR2 is SMNVEV (reference sequence). CDR3 DNA sequence: TGTGCCAGCAGCCATAAGAGCTCCTACAATGAGCAGTTCTTC. This encodes CASSHKSSYNEQFF.

V gene TRBV9 combines with J gene TRBJ1-1; D may be TRBD1 (6 bases). CDR1 and CDR2 from the germline V gene are SGDLS and YYNGEE. There are 14 residues in the CDR3. V lost 4 bases and J 1 base, leaving 11 bases between the germline ends. The CDR3 protein is CASSPQGGNTEAFF. As DNA, the CDR3 is TGTGCCAGCAGCCCTCAAGGGGGGAACACTGAAGCTTTCTTT.

V is TRBV11-2 and J is TRBJ2-5; perhaps TRBD2 as D (6 bases). Germline V gives CDR1 SGHAT, CDR2 FQNNGV. The CDR3 is 18 amino acids. The V and J ends lost 2 bases and 1 base respectively, with 20 bases between them. CDR3 region: CASSLNPRRRSGQETQYF. Written as DNA, the CDR3 is TGTGCCAGCAGCTTAAATCCCCGGAGGCGTAGCGGCCAAGAGACCCAGTACTTC.

CDR3 nucleotide sequence: TGTGCCAGCAGTGCCGGGGGTCGCGGCGAGCAGTACTTC. Its protein is CASSAGGRGEQYF. V is TRBV25-1 and J is TRBJ2-7, with D tentatively TRBD2 (6 bases). V was pared by 4 bases and J by 6 bases, with 13 bases between. This CDR3 is built from 13 residues. Germline values: CDR1 MGHDK, CDR2 SYGVNS.

This chain links TRBV30 with TRBJ1-6; 8 bases are shared with TRBD1. This CDR3 comprises 18 residues. V shed 0 bases and J 0 bases; nucleotides not matched to a gene: 7. The V gene's germline CDR1 is GTSNPN and CDR2 SVGIG (reference sequence). The CDR3 DNA reads TGTGCCTGGAGTGTGGGGGACAGGCGGTCCTCCTATAATTCACCCCTCCACTTT. This codes for CAWSVGDRRSSYNSPLHF.

The V and J genes are TRBV11-2 and TRBJ1-5; no reliable D call. V lost 4 bases, J lost 5 bases, and 6 bases lay in between. The CDR3 totals 12 residues. Germline-derived CDR1 and CDR2 are SGHAT and FQNNGV. The CDR3 nucleotides read TGTGCCAGCAGCTCCCCCTATCAGCCCCAGCATTTT. Amino acid sequence: CASSSPYQPQHF.

The V gene is TRBV2, the J gene TRBJ1-1; the D is unclear. Germline-derived CDR1 and CDR2 are SNHLY and FYNNEI. This CDR3 region has 17 residues. The germline V and J ends were trimmed by 1 base and 1 base, with 16 bases remaining between them. The CDR3 region has the DNA TGTGCCAGCAGTGAAGGGCCAGGAAGGCCCCGGAACACTGAAGCTTTCTTT. It specifies CASSEGPGRPRNTEAFF.

The chain couples TRBV7-2 to TRBJ1-3; possible D gene TRBD1, 6 bases. Deletions cut 8 bases from V and 4 bases from J, with 15 bases between. This CDR3 spans 14 amino acids. CDR1 is SGHTA, CDR2 FQGNSA, per germline. CDR3 residues: CASVTGTKGNTIYF. CDR3 sequence (DNA): TGTGCCAGCGTTACAGGGACGAAGGGAAACACCATATATTTT.

This clone was detected only once. The chain carries TRBV4-2 and TRBJ2-7; 8 nucleotides align to TRBD1. Looked up from germline, CDR1 is LGHNA and CDR2 is YNFKEQ. The CDR3 contains 16 residues. V lost 4 bases and J lost 4; bases outside the gene matches: 12. CDR3: CASSLRRAGGAYEQYF. Here the CDR3 DNA reads TGTGCCAGCAGCCTACGACGGGCAGGGGGCGCGTACGAGCAGTACTTC.

V gene TRBV5-4 combines with J gene TRBJ2-7, with a weak D call TRBD2 (5 bases). Trimming took 1 base from V and 8 from J, leaving 13 bases between them. CDR3 size: 13 residues. Germline assignment: CDR1 SGHNT and CDR2 YYREEE (reference sequence). For the CDR3, the DNA is TGTGCCAGCAGCTTGAGTAGAGGAGGCAAGCAGTACTTC. Its translation is CASSLSRGGKQYF. The full variable domain, rest sourced from reference TRBV5-4 and TRBJ2-7, is ETGVTQSPTHLIKTRGQQVTLRCSSQSGHNTVSWYQQALGQGPQFIFQYYREEENGRGNFPPRFSGLQFPNYSSELNVNALELDDSALYLCASSLSRGGKQYFGPGTRLTVT.

The V gene is TRBV5-1, the J gene TRBJ1-2, with 8 bases lining up with TRBD1. This CDR3 is built from 13 residues. Germline assignment: CDR1 SGHRS and CDR2 YFSETQ. J gave up 6 bases and V 5 bases, and 6 bases lay outside the gene matches. The CDR3 sequence is CASRETGDHGYTF. The CDR3 DNA sequence: TGCGCCAGCAGGGAGACAGGGGATCATGGCTACACCTTC.

This chain uses TRBV28 with TRBJ1-5; D not resolved. Germline values: CDR1 MDHEN, CDR2 SYDVKM. V dropped 3 bases and J dropped 3 bases, with 15 bases sitting between them. CDR3 length: 16 amino acids. CDR3 sequence (DNA): TGTGCCAGCAGTTTTGGAGGTATAGCTCCCAATCAGCCCCAGCATTTT. Translated: CASSFGGIAPNQPQHF.

The CDR3 DNA reads TGTGCCAGCAGCCTGCCCAACACCGGGGAGCTGTTTTTT. Amino acid sequence: CASSLPNTGELFF. The J gene is TRBJ2-2, the V gene TRBV9, with unresolved D. The CDR3 spans 13 residues. V lost 4 bases to trimming and J lost 2 bases, with 6 bases between them. CDR1 is SGDLS, CDR2 YYNGEE, per germline.

J is TRBJ1-5 and V is TRBV7-9, with D possibly TRBD1 on 5 matching bases. Germline V gene data show CDR1 as SEHNR and CDR2 as FQNEAQ (reference sequence). The V gene lost 1 base and the J gene lost 7 bases, with 14 bases spanning the gap. The CDR3 runs to 15 residues. This CDR3 reads CASSLGPGFTQPQHF. The CDR3, as DNA: TGTGCCAGCAGCTTAGGCCCAGGGTTCACACAGCCCCAGCATTTT.

This sequence joins TRBV7-9 and TRBJ2-1; D unresolved. V was shortened by 5 bases and J by 5 bases, with 19 bases between the two germline ends. The CDR3 runs 16 residues. Germline CDR1 is SEHNR and CDR2 is FQNEAQ (reference sequence). CDR3 residues: CASSQWTGRRDNEQFF. CDR3 coding DNA: TGTGCCAGCAGCCAATGGACGGGTCGTAGGGACAATGAGCAGTTCTTC.

The chain uses TRBV7-2 and TRBJ2-3; perhaps TRBD2 as D (5 bases). This CDR3 is 18 amino acids long. The germline V gene encodes CDR1 SGHTA and CDR2 FQGNSA. Trimming shortened V by 4 bases and J by 2 bases, and 22 bases separated the two germline ends. The CDR3 sequence: CASSSNSRTPIFTDTQYF. The CDR3 nucleotides read TGTGCCAGCAGCTCAAACAGTAGGACTCCGATTTTCACAGATACGCAGTATTTT.